A single sample gave rise to the 25 T cell receptor beta chains below, sequenced in a study of T cell responses to AZD1222 COVID-19 vaccine. The repertoire was sequenced with immunoSEQ multiplex PCR; TCRdb's copy has only in-frame clones and lacks some. Altogether approximately 61,000 clones are present, about 81% being singletons, with the ten largest covering roughly 25%. This sample comprised peripheral blood, obtained 28 days after the second AZD1222 dose. The receptors stem from an adult who received the AZD1222 COVID-19 vaccine.

V is TRBV27 and J is TRBJ1-2, with no clear D. Germline V lookup: CDR1 MNHEY, CDR2 SMNVEV (reference sequence). Trimming cost V 6 bases and J 7 bases, with 15 bases left between them. The CDR3 contains 13 residues. The CDR3 nucleotides read TGTGCCAGCAGCCGAACAGTGACTAGTGGCTACACCTTC. Its translation: CASSRTVTSGYTF.

The chain employs TRBV27 and TRBJ2-2, with D possibly being TRBD1 or TRBD2 (5 bases each). V was cut by 0 bases and J by 4 bases, with 12 bases left in between. CDR1 MNHEY and CDR2 SMNVEV come from the germline V gene (reference sequence). The CDR3 runs 16 residues. As DNA, the CDR3 is TGTGCCAGCAGTTTATCGGGGCTAGCACTCACCGGGGAGCTGTTTTTT. It yields the protein CASSLSGLALTGELFF.

This rearrangement joins TRBV7-2 to TRBJ2-1, with 9 nucleotides matching TRBD2. CDR1 and CDR2 (germline): SGHTA, FQGNSA. The CDR3 loop spans 15 amino acids. V was clipped by 5 bases and J by 9 bases; unmatched bases: 11. The CDR3 loop reads CASSPGTSISGEQFF. The DNA of the CDR3 is TGTGCCAGCAGCCCCGGGACTAGCATTTCTGGTGAGCAGTTCTTC.

V is TRBV7-6 and J is TRBJ2-1; D is unclear. CDR1 is SGHVS, CDR2 FNYEAQ, per germline. The CDR3 runs 15 residues. V lost 2 bases, J lost 4 bases, and 12 bases lay in between. In DNA form, the CDR3 reads TGTGCCAGCAGCTTATCATTCTCACAATACAATGAGCAGTTCTTC. It is translated as CASSLSFSQYNEQFF.

The chain carries TRBV7-2 and TRBJ1-1, with 12 bases identical to TRBD1. Per germline, CDR1 SGHTA and CDR2 FQGNSA. The CDR3 has 17 amino acids. J gave up 1 base and V 5 bases, and 8 bases lay outside the gene matches. DNA of the CDR3: TGTGCCAGCAGCAGCCGGGACAGGGGGCTGGCGAACACTGAAGCTTTCTTT. It yields the protein CASSSRDRGLANTEAFF.

This rearrangement joins TRBV19 to TRBJ1-6, with D possibly TRBD1 on 6 matching bases. The V and J ends lost 2 bases and 7 bases respectively, with 12 bases between them. The CDR3 contains 15 residues. CDR1 is LNHDA and CDR2 is SQIVND in the germline V gene (reference sequence). CDR3 nucleotides: TGTGCCAGTAGTATAAATGGACAGACCAATTCACCCCTCCACTTT. Translation: CASSINGQTNSPLHF.

The chain combines TRBV19 with TRBJ2-5; unclear D gene. Trimming cost V 9 bases and J 5 bases, with 13 bases left between them. CDR3 length: 12 amino acids. Per germline, CDR1 LNHDA and CDR2 SQIVND (reference sequence). The CDR3 protein is CASPQFGETQYF. CDR3 sequence (DNA): TGTGCCAGCCCGCAGTTTGGGGAGACCCAGTACTTC. Supplemented by reference TRBV19 and TRBJ2-5, the full variable domain reads DGGITQSPKYLFRKEGQNVTLSCEQNLNHDAMYWYRQDPGQGLRLIYYSQIVNDFQKGDIAEGYSVSREKKESFPLTVTSAQKNPTAFYLCASPQFGETQYFGPGTRLLVL.

The chain recombines TRBV14 with TRBJ2-1; perhaps TRBD2 as D (5 bases). The CDR3 is 12 residues long. Germline loops: CDR1 SGHDN, CDR2 FVKESK. Between the trimmed V and J ends, which lost 3 bases and 15 bases, there was a span of 15 bases. CDR3 protein: CASSHETGSLFF. The CDR3 DNA reads TGTGCCAGCAGCCACGAGACGGGAAGTCTGTTCTTC.

The chain joins TRBV7-8 to TRBJ1-5; 7 bases line up with TRBD1. The germline gives CDR1 SGHVS, CDR2 FQNEAQ. V trimming: 6 bases; J trimming: 0 bases; junction bases outside the gene matches: 8. The CDR3 is 16 amino acids. The CDR3 loop reads CASREGATGSNQPQHF. The CDR3 DNA reads TGTGCCAGCAGGGAGGGGGCGACAGGTAGCAATCAGCCCCAGCATTTT. The full variable domain, rest sourced from reference TRBV7-8 and TRBJ1-5, is GAGVSQSPRYKVAKRGQDVALRCDPISGHVSLFWYQQALGQGPEFLTYFQNEAQLDKSGLPSDRFFAERPEGSVSTLKIQRTQQEDSAVYLCASREGATGSNQPQHFGDGTRLSIL.

V usage is TRBV5-5 and J usage is TRBJ1-1; D not resolved. CDR1 SGHKS and CDR2 YYEKEE come from the germline V gene (reference sequence). V was cut by 1 base and J by 0 bases, with 10 bases left in between. The CDR3 sequence is 15 residues long. For the CDR3, the DNA is TGTGCCAGCAGCTTGAGCCACGGACTGAACACTGAAGCTTTCTTT. It translates to CASSLSHGLNTEAFF.

The chain couples TRBV19 to TRBJ1-5, with D possibly being TRBD1 (6 bases). CDR3 length: 16 amino acids. Germline V gives CDR1 LNHDA, CDR2 SQIVND (reference sequence). Trimming stripped 4 bases from V and 1 base from J, with 14 bases between. The CDR3 region has the DNA TGTGCCAGTAGTACGTCCGGGACACTCAGCAATCAGCCCCAGCATTTT. Its protein is CASSTSGTLSNQPQHF.

J is TRBJ2-2 and V is TRBV10-3; no definite D call. V shed 6 bases and J shed 9 bases, with 8 bases lying between them. Looked up from germline, CDR1 is ENHRY and CDR2 is SYGVKD. The CDR3 is 11 amino acids. Here the CDR3 DNA reads TGTGCCATCAGCGACTTTAGGGAGCTGTTTTTT. It codes for CAISDFRELFF.

This clone was seen only once. The V gene is TRBV6-1, the J gene TRBJ2-7; D is uncertain. Germline values: CDR1 MNHNS, CDR2 SASEGT. CDR3 length: 14 residues. Trimming shortened V by 0 bases and J by 3 bases, and 9 bases separated the two germline ends. As DNA, the CDR3 is TGTGCCAGCAGTGAAGCGGGCGGTATCTACGAGCAGTACTTC. It specifies CASSEAGGIYEQYF.

This chain connects TRBV10-3 to TRBJ1-1; D call uncertain. The CDR3 has 14 amino acids. CDR1 is ENHRY and CDR2 is SYGVKD in the germline V gene. V lost 6 bases and J 4 bases, leaving 15 bases between the germline ends. CDR3 amino acids: CAIRGSERSTEAFF. CDR3 DNA sequence: TGTGCCATCAGGGGCAGCGAGAGAAGCACTGAAGCTTTCTTT.

The V call is TRBV4-1, the J call TRBJ2-1, with 8 positions matching TRBD2. This CDR3 spans 15 amino acids. Germline assignment: CDR1 MGHRA and CDR2 YSYEKL. The junction had 3 bases not matched to a gene; V was cut back by 4 bases and J by 1 base. This CDR3 is CASSRAGASYNEQFF. CDR3 nucleotides: TGCGCCAGCAGCCGAGCGGGAGCATCCTACAATGAGCAGTTCTTC.

V and J are TRBV19 and TRBJ2-5; D call uncertain. The CDR3 runs 14 residues. Germline V gene sequence: CDR1 LNHDA, CDR2 SQIVND (reference sequence). Trimming shortened V by 7 bases and J by 5 bases, and 17 bases separated the two germline ends. The DNA for the CDR3 is TGTGCCAGTACGGACCCGGACCAACAGGAGACCCAGTACTTC. The encoded protein is CASTDPDQQETQYF.

The chain uses TRBV2 and TRBJ2-3; D gene unclear. The V gene lost 6 bases and the J gene lost 0 bases, with 13 bases spanning the gap. The CDR3 consists of 15 residues. Per the germline V gene, CDR1 is SNHLY and CDR2 is FYNNEI. The CDR3 nucleotides read TGTGCCAGCAGCCCCGGAAAAACTAGCACAGATACGCAGTATTTT. It is translated as CASSPGKTSTDTQYF.

This clone was counted a few times. The V and J genes are TRBV19 and TRBJ1-5; D is unclear. Trimming took off 0 bases at V and 0 bases at J, with 9 bases between the two ends. The germline CDR1 and CDR2 sequences are LNHDA and SQIVND (reference sequence). The CDR3 totals 16 residues. This CDR3 is CASSIEAAVSNQPQHF. The CDR3 DNA is TGTGCCAGTAGTATAGAAGCGGCGGTTAGCAATCAGCCCCAGCATTTT. Combining the CDR3 with reference TRBV19 and TRBJ1-5 gives the whole variable domain DGGITQSPKYLFRKEGQNVTLSCEQNLNHDAMYWYRQDPGQGLRLIYYSQIVNDFQKGDIAEGYSVSREKKESFPLTVTSAQKNPTAFYLCASSIEAAVSNQPQHFGDGTRLSIL.

The chain employs TRBV28 and TRBJ2-7; D gene ambiguous. Germline V gene data show CDR1 as MDHEN and CDR2 as SYDVKM. V lost 4 bases and J lost 4, with 14 bases in between. This CDR3 has 14 residues. In DNA, the CDR3 is TGTGCCAGCAGTTCCCGACGTTTGGGTTACGAGCAGTACTTC. Protein product: CASSSRRLGYEQYF.

The chain recombines TRBV28 with TRBJ2-4, with D perhaps assigned TRBD1 or TRBD2 (6 bases each). The V and J ends lost 3 bases and 0 bases respectively, with 12 bases between them. The CDR3 contains 16 residues. Germline CDR1 and CDR2: MDHEN and SYDVKM. This CDR3 is CASSFWGALAKNIQYF. For the CDR3, the DNA is TGTGCCAGCAGTTTCTGGGGGGCCCTAGCCAAAAACATTCAGTACTTC.

The J gene is TRBJ2-7, the V gene TRBV27, with no clear D. The V gene lost 3 bases and the J gene lost 1 base, with 19 bases spanning the gap. CDR3 size: 17 residues. CDR1 is MNHEY and CDR2 is SMNVEV in the germline V gene (reference sequence). CDR3 in amino acids: CASSLSGIPSRSYEQYF. Written as DNA, the CDR3 is TGTGCCAGCAGTTTGAGTGGGATACCGAGTAGGTCCTACGAGCAGTACTTC.

This chain uses TRBV7-3 with TRBJ2-1, with 14 bases matching TRBD2. Unmatched junction bases numbered 7, after V lost 5 bases and J lost 7 bases. The germline gives CDR1 SGHTA, CDR2 FQGTGA. This CDR3 contains 16 residues. For the CDR3, the DNA is TGTGCCAGCAGCCCGGGACTAGCGGGAGTAAGGAATGAGCAGTTCTTC. It yields the protein CASSPGLAGVRNEQFF.

The chain is built from TRBV7-2 and TRBJ2-7; D may be TRBD1 or TRBD2 (5 bases each). V was trimmed by 2 bases and J by 6 bases, leaving 14 bases between them. Germline CDR1 is SGHTA and CDR2 is FQGNSA. The CDR3 consists of 14 residues. The CDR3 coding sequence is TGTGCCAGCAGCTTAACAGGTAGACTACGCGAGCAGTACTTC. Translated: CASSLTGRLREQYF.

The gene calls are TRBV7-8 and TRBJ2-7; 7 bases match TRBD2. The CDR3 has 15 amino acids. Germline CDR1 reads SGHVS; CDR2 reads FQNEAQ. After removal of 4 bases from V and 0 bases from J, the junction contained 6 bases not matched to a gene. The CDR3 here is CASSSLALSSYEQYF. DNA of the CDR3: TGTGCCAGCAGCTCACTAGCGCTTAGCTCCTACGAGCAGTACTTC.

This clone was picked up a small number of times. The rearrangement links TRBV27 to TRBJ1-2; D possibly corresponds to TRBD1 (6 bases). Germline V gene data show CDR1 as MNHEY and CDR2 as SMNVEV (reference sequence). V dropped 8 bases and J dropped 7 bases, with 11 bases sitting between them. CDR3 length: 11 residues. CDR3 bases: TGTGCCAGCGCCGGACAGTTTGGCTACACCTTC. This codes for CASAGQFGYTF.